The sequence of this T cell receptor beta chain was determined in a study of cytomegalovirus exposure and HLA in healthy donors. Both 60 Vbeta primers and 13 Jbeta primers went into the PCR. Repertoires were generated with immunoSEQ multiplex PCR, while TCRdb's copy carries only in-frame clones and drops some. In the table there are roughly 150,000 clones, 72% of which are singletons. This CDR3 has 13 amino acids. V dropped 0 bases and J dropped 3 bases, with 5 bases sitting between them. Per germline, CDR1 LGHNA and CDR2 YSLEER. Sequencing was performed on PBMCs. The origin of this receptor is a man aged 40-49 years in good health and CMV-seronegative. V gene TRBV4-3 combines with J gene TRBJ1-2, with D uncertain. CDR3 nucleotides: TGCGCCAGCAGCCAAGACAGGTACTATGGCTACACCTTC. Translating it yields CASSQDRYYGYTF.